These 19 T cell receptor beta chains were sequenced from one sample in a study of cytomegalovirus exposure and HLA in healthy donors. The PCR employed 60 Vbeta primers together with 13 Jbeta primers. Assay used: immunoSEQ multiplex PCR; TCRdb lists only in-frame clones, some missing. The sample holds 140,000 to 150,000 clones, 73% seen once. Sequenced sample: PBMCs. These receptors all stem from a woman between 18 and 29 years old in good health and CMV-seronegative.

The J gene is TRBJ2-1, the V gene TRBV2, with D tentatively TRBD1 (5 bases). CDR1 and CDR2 from the germline V gene are SNHLY and FYNNEI. V lost 6 bases, J lost 4 bases, and 13 bases lay in between. The CDR3 has 14 residues. As DNA, the CDR3 is TGTGCCAGCAGAATCAGTGGGGCGTACAATGAGCAGTTCTTC. This sequence encodes CASRISGAYNEQFF.

The V call is TRBV6-5, the J call TRBJ2-7; D may be TRBD2 (6 bases). The CDR3 covers 15 residues. The V end was cut by 6 bases, the J end by 2 bases, with 17 bases between. Germline loops: CDR1 MNHEY, CDR2 SVGAGI. This CDR3 is CASRPYRDFPYEQYV. The CDR3 nucleotides are TGTGCCAGCAGGCCGTACCGGGACTTTCCCTACGAGCAGTACGTC.

The gene calls are TRBV5-1 and TRBJ1-2; 11 positions agree with TRBD1. This CDR3 is built from 17 residues. The germline V gene has CDR1 SGHRS and CDR2 YFSETQ. J gave up 8 bases and V 0 bases, and 12 bases lay outside the gene matches. The CDR3 DNA is TGCGCCAGCAGCTTGGCGGCTGGACAGGGGGCCTGGGGAGGCTACACCTTC. It yields the protein CASSLAAGQGAWGGYTF.

The chain uses TRBV2 and TRBJ1-1, with 8 bases lining up with TRBD1. The CDR3 consists of 13 residues. Germline V gene sequence: CDR1 SNHLY, CDR2 FYNNEI. V was pared by 8 bases and J by 1 base, with 3 bases of the junction left unmatched. The DNA of the CDR3 is TGTGCCAGCCTGGGGACAGGGAACACTGAAGCTTTCTTT. Its protein is CASLGTGNTEAFF.

The chain recombines TRBV5-1 with TRBJ1-4; 7 positions agree with TRBD1. This CDR3 has 14 amino acids. The V gene's germline CDR1 is SGHRS and CDR2 YFSETQ. J was trimmed by 7 bases and V by 4 bases; bases with no gene match: 7. The CDR3 nucleotides read TGCGCCAGCAGCGCCGGGACAGCAGTTGAAAAACTGTTTTTT. Its protein product is CASSAGTAVEKLFF.

Remarks on this clone: Other nucleotide sequences from this sample produce the same CDR3. This sequence joins TRBV5-1 and TRBJ1-2, with D maybe TRBD1 (5 bases). Per germline, CDR1 SGHRS and CDR2 YFSETQ. The CDR3 totals 13 residues. The V end was cut by 0 bases, the J end by 4 bases, with 7 bases between. The CDR3 region is CASSLGGGYGYTF. CDR3 nucleotide sequence: TGCGCCAGCAGCTTGGGGGGCGGCTATGGCTACACCTTC.

The chain is built from TRBV29-1 and TRBJ2-5, with 8 positions matching TRBD1. The CDR3 runs 13 residues. Germline loops: CDR1 SQVTM, CDR2 ANQGSEA. J gave up 5 bases and V 7 bases, and 9 bases lay outside the gene matches. Here the CDR3 reads CSALTGEVETQYF. Here the CDR3 DNA reads TGCAGCGCCCTGACAGGGGAAGTGGAGACCCAGTACTTC.

The chain recombines TRBV5-1 with TRBJ2-1, with D possibly being TRBD2 (7 bases). Trimming left V 3 bases short and J 8 bases short, with 15 bases between. CDR1 and CDR2 (germline): SGHRS, YFSETQ. The CDR3 sequence is 14 residues long. Written as DNA, the CDR3 is TGCGCCAGCAGCTACTACAGGGAGGGCGATGAGCAGTTCTTC. This codes for CASSYYREGDEQFF.

V is TRBV7-2 and J is TRBJ2-7; tentatively, D is TRBD2 (5 bases). V gave up 5 bases and J gave up 3 bases, with 14 bases separating them. Per germline, CDR1 SGHTA and CDR2 FQGNSA. The CDR3 covers 14 residues. The CDR3 reads CASSAASRYYEQYV. The CDR3 DNA is TGTGCCAGCAGCGCCGCTAGCAGATACTACGAGCAGTACGTC.

The chain carries TRBV6-5 and TRBJ2-2; 9 nucleotides line up with TRBD1. Germline V gene data show CDR1 as MNHEY and CDR2 as SVGAGI. This CDR3 is built from 15 residues. With 6 bases clipped from V and 4 bases from J, the junction kept 6 bases outside the gene matches. The CDR3, as DNA: TGTGCCAGCAGCTCCGGGACAGGGTTCACCGGGGAGCTGTTTTTT. Translated, it gives CASSSGTGFTGELFF.

V is TRBV4-1 and J is TRBJ1-2; D is perhaps TRBD1 (5 bases). The ends were cut back, 0 bases at V and 4 bases at J, with 15 bases in the middle. The CDR3 totals 16 residues. Germline loops: CDR1 MGHRA, CDR2 YSYEKL. The CDR3: CASSQDRGVKLYGYTF. As DNA, the CDR3 is TGCGCCAGCAGCCAAGATCGGGGGGTTAAGCTCTATGGCTACACCTTC.

This clone was observed a handful of times. V usage is TRBV6-5 and J usage is TRBJ1-1; 7 nucleotides match TRBD1. The CDR3 extends over 15 amino acids. Trimming took 5 bases from V and 6 from J; bases not matched to a gene: 12. CDR1 is MNHEY and CDR2 is SVGAGI in the germline V gene. CDR3 loop: CASSPLQSTGPEAFF. CDR3 nucleotide sequence: TGTGCCAGCAGTCCGCTTCAATCGACAGGGCCTGAAGCTTTCTTT.

This sequence joins TRBV11-2 and TRBJ2-1; D might be TRBD2 (6 bases). Trimming removed 1 base from V and 3 bases from J, with 10 bases in between. CDR3 length: 15 amino acids. The germline V gene encodes CDR1 SGHAT and CDR2 FQNNGV. The DNA of the CDR3 is TGTGCCAGCAGCTTAGGTTCAGCGGGCTACAATGAGCAGTTCTTC. Its translation: CASSLGSAGYNEQFF.

Only a few counts were recorded for this clone. This chain links TRBV11-2 with TRBJ1-2; possible D gene TRBD1, 5 bases. The V gene lost 3 bases and the J gene lost 3 bases, with 14 bases spanning the gap. The CDR3 spans 15 residues. The germline gives CDR1 SGHAT, CDR2 FQNNGV. CDR3 region: CASSLGGRYDYGYTF. For the CDR3, the DNA is TGTGCCAGCAGCTTGGGGGGGAGGTACGACTATGGCTACACCTTC. The whole variable domain, filled in from reference TRBV11-2 and TRBJ1-2, reads EAGVAQSPRYKIIEKRQSVAFWCNPISGHATLYWYQQILGQGPKLLIQFQNNGVVDDSQLPKDRFSAERLKGVDSTLKIQPAKLEDSAVYLCASSLGGRYDYGYTFGSGTRLTVV.

CDR3 region: CATSRGGTSGKRVNEQFF. The CDR3 nucleotides read TGTGCCACCAGCAGAGGCGGGACTAGCGGGAAAAGGGTAAATGAGCAGTTCTTC. V and J are TRBV15 and TRBJ2-1; 13 bases map to TRBD2. V lost 1 base and J lost 7; bases outside the gene matches: 10. The CDR3 contains 18 residues. The germline gives CDR1 LNHNV, CDR2 YYDKDF (reference sequence). Complete variable domain (other parts from reference TRBV15 and TRBJ2-1): DAMVIQNPRYQVTQFGKPVTLSCSQTLNHNVMYWYQQKSSQAPKLLFHYYDKDFNNEADTPDNFQSRRPNTSFCFLDIRSPGLGDTAMYLCATSRGGTSGKRVNEQFFGPGTRLTVL.

V and J are TRBV10-3 and TRBJ1-1, with no clear D. Germline CDR1 reads ENHRY; CDR2 reads SYGVKD. The CDR3 sequence is 13 residues long. V lost 7 bases and J lost 4, with 13 bases in between. CDR3 loop: CAIIREYGTEAFF. In DNA form, the CDR3 reads TGTGCCATCATAAGGGAGTATGGCACTGAAGCTTTCTTT.

The V and J genes are TRBV6-5 and TRBJ2-5; D gene ambiguous. CDR1 and CDR2 from the germline V gene are MNHEY and SVGAGI. The CDR3 length is 11 residues. V lost 2 bases and J 7 bases, leaving 5 bases between the germline ends. This CDR3 is CASSYEATQYF. CDR3 DNA: TGTGCCAGCAGTTACGAGGCGACCCAGTACTTC.

This clone was picked up a small number of times. The V and J genes are TRBV19 and TRBJ2-4, with a weak D call TRBD1 (6 bases). This CDR3 has 14 residues. Trimming removed 1 base from V and 8 bases from J, with 12 bases in between. The germline V gene has CDR1 LNHDA and CDR2 SQIVND (reference sequence). CDR3 coding DNA: TGTGCCAGTAGTATAGGAGGGGGTTGGGACATTCAGTACTTC. Translation gives CASSIGGGWDIQYF.

The chain uses TRBV13 and TRBJ2-1, with 9 bases lining up with TRBD2. The CDR3 loop spans 16 amino acids. From germline, CDR1 is PRHDT and CDR2 FYEKMQ (reference sequence). V lost 5 bases and J lost 1; bases outside the gene matches: 6. CDR3 sequence reads: CASSPYTSGSYNEQFF. The CDR3 coding sequence is TGTGCCAGCAGCCCTTACACTAGCGGGTCCTACAATGAGCAGTTCTTC.